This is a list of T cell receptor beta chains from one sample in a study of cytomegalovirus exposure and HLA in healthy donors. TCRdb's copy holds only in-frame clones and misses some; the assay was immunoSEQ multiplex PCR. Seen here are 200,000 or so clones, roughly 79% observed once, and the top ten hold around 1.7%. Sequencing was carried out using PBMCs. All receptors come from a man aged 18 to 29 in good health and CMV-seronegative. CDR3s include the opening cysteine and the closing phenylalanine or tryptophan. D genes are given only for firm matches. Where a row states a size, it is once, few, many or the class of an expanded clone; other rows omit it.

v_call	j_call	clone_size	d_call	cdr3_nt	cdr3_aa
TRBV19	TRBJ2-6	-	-	TGTGCCAGTACCCCAGACAGCGCCTCTGGGGCCAACGTCCTGACTTTC	CASTPDSASGANVLTF
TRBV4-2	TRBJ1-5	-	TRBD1	TGTGCCAGCAGCCAATACAGGGACAGGGGGAACGGCAATCAGCCCCAGCATTTT	CASSQYRDRGNGNQPQHF
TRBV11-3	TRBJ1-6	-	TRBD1	TGTGCCAGCAGCTTAGTGAACAGGGGCGGTAATTCACCCCTCCACTTT	CASSLVNRGGNSPLHF
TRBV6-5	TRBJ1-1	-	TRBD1	TGTGCCAGCAGTTACCCGGGACAGCCGAACACTGAAGCTTTCTTT	CASSYPGQPNTEAFF
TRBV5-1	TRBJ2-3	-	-	TGCGCCAGCAGCTTTAGTACAGATTTCACAGATACGCAGTATTTT	CASSFSTDFTDTQYF
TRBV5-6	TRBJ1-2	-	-	TGTGCCAGCAGCTTGGGCAGGGCCGATGGCTACACCTTC	CASSLGRADGYTF
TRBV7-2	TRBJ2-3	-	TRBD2	TGTGCCAGCAAACCGAAGGGACTAGCGGGAGGGGGCACAGATACGCAGTATTTT	CASKPKGLAGGGTDTQYF
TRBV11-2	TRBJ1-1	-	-	TGTGCCAGCAGCTTAGTATTCCGTCGGGGAATGAACACTGAAGCTTTCTTT	CASSLVFRRGMNTEAFF
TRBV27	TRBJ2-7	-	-	TGTGCCAGCAGTTCTACCGCCCATAGCGGAACCTACGAGCAGTACTTC	CASSSTAHSGTYEQYF
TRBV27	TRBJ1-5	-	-	TGTGCCAGCAGTTTGGGGGGGGGTAGCAATCAGCCCCAGCATTTT	CASSLGGGSNQPQHF
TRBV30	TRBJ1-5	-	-	TGTGCCTGGAGTGCAGGGAGCAATCAGCCCCAGCATTTT	CAWSAGSNQPQHF
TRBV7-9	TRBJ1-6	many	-	TGTGCCAGCAGCTTGCAGGGGCGGTCACCCCTCCACTTT	CASSLQGRSPLHF
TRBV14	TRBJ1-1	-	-	TGTGCTAGCAGCCAAGCTGGGATCGGGGGGACTGAAGCTTTCTTT	CASSQAGIGGTEAFF
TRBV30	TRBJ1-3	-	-	TGTGCCTGGGGCCGTGAGAGGGTATCCTCTGGAAACACCATATATTTT	CAWGRERVSSGNTIYF
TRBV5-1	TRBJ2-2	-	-	TGCGCCAGCAGCACTCAAACTGACACCGGGGAGCTGTTTTTT	CASSTQTDTGELFF
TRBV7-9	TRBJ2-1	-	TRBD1	TGTTCCAGCAGCCGGGACAGGGCGCCTTTGAGGGACAATGAGCAGTTCTTC	CSSSRDRAPLRDNEQFF
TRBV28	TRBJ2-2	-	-	TGTGCCAGCAGTTTATGGGCAGAGGCGCAGTTCGGGGAGCTGTTTTTT	CASSLWAEAQFGELFF
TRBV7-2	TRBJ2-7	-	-	TGTGCCAGCGGAGGGACAGTAACCTACGAGCAGTACTTC	CASGGTVTYEQYF
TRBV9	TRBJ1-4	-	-	TGTGCCAGCAGCACCGGGGTGCCCGAAAAACTGTTTTTT	CASSTGVPEKLFF
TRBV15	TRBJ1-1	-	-	TGTGCCACCAGCAGGGGACTAGGGAACACTGAAGCTTTCTTT	CATSRGLGNTEAFF
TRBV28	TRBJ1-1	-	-	TGTGCCAGCAGTCCCTCCCCAGCTGAAGCTTTCTTT	CASSPSPAEAFF
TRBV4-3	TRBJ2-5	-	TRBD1	TGCGCCAGCAGCCAAGATCGGGACAGGGCTGGAGAGACCCAGTACTTC	CASSQDRDRAGETQYF
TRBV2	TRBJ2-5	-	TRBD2	TGTGCCAGCGGGATGGCGGGGGGGGTGGAGACCCAGTACTTC	CASGMAGGVETQYF
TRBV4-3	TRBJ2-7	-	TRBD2	TGCGCCAGCAGCCAACAATCGAATCCGGGACTAGCGGGAGTCGAGCAGTACTTC	CASSQQSNPGLAGVEQYF
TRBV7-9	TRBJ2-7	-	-	TGTGCCAGCTCTACACGGGGTGACGAGCAGTACTTC	CASSTRGDEQYF
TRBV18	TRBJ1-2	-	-	TGTGCCAGCTCACCCTTGGACACGCATGGCTACACCTTC	CASSPLDTHGYTF
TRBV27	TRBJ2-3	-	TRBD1	TGTGCCAGCAGTCCACTCTCTAAGACAGGGAACTTTACAGATACGCAGTATTTT	CASSPLSKTGNFTDTQYF
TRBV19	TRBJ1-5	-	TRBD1	TGTGCCAGTAATCCCGGGACAGGGGGCATTCAGCCCCAGCATTTT	CASNPGTGGIQPQHF
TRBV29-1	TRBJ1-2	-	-	TGCAGCGTTGAAGCCAAGACATTAAGGACTGATTATATCGTAGGCTACACCTTC	CSVEAKTLRTDYIVGYTF
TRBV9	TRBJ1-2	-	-	TGTGCCAGCAGCGCGGATCAGGGTGAATACACCTTC	CASSADQGEYTF
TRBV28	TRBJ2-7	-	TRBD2	TGTGCCAGCATTGGACTAGCGGTATTCTCCTACGAGCAGTACTTC	CASIGLAVFSYEQYF
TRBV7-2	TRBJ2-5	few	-	TGTGCCAGCAGCTACCCGGGGACTTCGGGACTCATGGGAGAGACCCAGTACTTC	CASSYPGTSGLMGETQYF
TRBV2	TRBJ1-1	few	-	TGTGCCAGTCCCCAGGGGATGAACACTGAAGCTTTCTTT	CASPQGMNTEAFF
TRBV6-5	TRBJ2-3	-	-	TGTGCCAGCAGTACCGGGACACCGACAGATACGCAGTATTTT	CASSTGTPTDTQYF
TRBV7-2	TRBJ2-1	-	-	TGTGCCAGCAGCTTAGGAGGCAATTACAATGAGCAGTTCTTC	CASSLGGNYNEQFF
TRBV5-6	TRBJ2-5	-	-	TGTGCCAGCAGCAGGCGGCGGGAGACCCAGTACTTC	CASSRRRETQYF
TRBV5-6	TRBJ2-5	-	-	TGTGCCAGCACCAAGCACGAATATCAAGAGACCCAGTACTTC	CASTKHEYQETQYF
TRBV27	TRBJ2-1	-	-	TGTGCCAGCAGTTCCGGACAGTCTCCTATTACGGATGAGCAGTTCTTC	CASSSGQSPITDEQFF
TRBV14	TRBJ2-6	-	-	TGTGCCAGCAGCCACGACATCTCTGGGGCCAACGTCCTGACTTTC	CASSHDISGANVLTF
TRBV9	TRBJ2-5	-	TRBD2	TGTGCCAGCAGCAGACTAGCGGGGATGCCGGAGACCCAGTACTTC	CASSRLAGMPETQYF
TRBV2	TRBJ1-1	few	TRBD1	TGTGCCAGCAAGACAGGGGTGGCCACTGAAGCTTTCTTT	CASKTGVATEAFF
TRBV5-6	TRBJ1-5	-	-	TGTGCCAGCAGCAACAAATACAGGGGCAATCAGCCCCAGCATTTT	CASSNKYRGNQPQHF
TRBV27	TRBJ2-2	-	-	TGTGCCAGCAGTTTATCAATTCTTTGGAGTGCCGGGGAGCTGTTTTTT	CASSLSILWSAGELFF
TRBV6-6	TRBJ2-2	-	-	TGTGCCAGCAGTTCCCATGGAGGTATTATCGGGGAGCTGTTTTTT	CASSSHGGIIGELFF
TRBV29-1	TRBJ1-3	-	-	TGCAGCGTTGAGGCCGGAAACACCATATATTTT	CSVEAGNTIYF
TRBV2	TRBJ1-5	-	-	TGTGCCAGTGGCGGGTCCAGGGAGGGAAATCAGCCCCAGCATTTT	CASGGSREGNQPQHF
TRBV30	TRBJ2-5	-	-	TGTGCCTGGGCTGGTAAGGGGGGGCCAACCCAGTACTTC	CAWAGKGGPTQYF
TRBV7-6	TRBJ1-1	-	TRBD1	TGTGCCAGCAGCAGGGGACAGGGGGTCGTGTATGCTGAAGCTTTCTTT	CASSRGQGVVYAEAFF
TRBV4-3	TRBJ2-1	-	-	TGCGCCAGCAGCCAGGGCACCCCCTCCTACAATGAGCAGTTCTTC	CASSQGTPSYNEQFF
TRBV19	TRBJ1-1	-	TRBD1	TGTGCCAGTAGTCCCCGCTTGGGACAGGGGCGGATAGCTTTCTTT	CASSPRLGQGRIAFF
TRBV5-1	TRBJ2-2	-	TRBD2	TGCGCCAGCAGCAATCTAGCGGGGGGACCCGGGGAGCTGTTTTTT	CASSNLAGGPGELFF
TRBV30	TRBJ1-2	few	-	TGTGCCTGGAGTGTAGATCAGGGTGGCTACACCTTC	CAWSVDQGGYTF
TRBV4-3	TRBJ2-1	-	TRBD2	TGCGCCAGCAGCCAGGAGACGGGGGGCTCCTACAATGAGCAGTTCTTC	CASSQETGGSYNEQFF
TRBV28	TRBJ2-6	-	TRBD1	TGTGCCAGCAGTTCGAGGGGGCCAGGGGCCAACGTCCTGACTTTC	CASSSRGPGANVLTF
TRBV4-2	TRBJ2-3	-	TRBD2	TGTGCCAGCAGCCAAGACACTAGCGGGAAAACAGATACGCAGTATTTT	CASSQDTSGKTDTQYF
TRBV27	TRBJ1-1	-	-	TGTGCCAGCAGGGGCAAGTCGAACACTGAAGCTTTCTTT	CASRGKSNTEAFF
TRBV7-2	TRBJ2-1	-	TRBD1	TGTGCCAGCCTGGTGACAGGGGACTACAATGAGCAGTTCTTC	CASLVTGDYNEQFF
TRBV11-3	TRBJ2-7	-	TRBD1	TGTGCCAGCAGCTTAGCCGACAGGGACGAGCAGTACTTC	CASSLADRDEQYF
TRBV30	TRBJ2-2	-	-	TGTGCCTGGAGCTTACCCCAGGGATTCGGGGAGCTGTTTTTT	CAWSLPQGFGELFF